Below, one TCR beta chain is given with its context. The J segment lost 3 bases and the V segment lost 3 bases, leaving 2 bases of the junction unmatched. CDR3 size: 15 residues. Germline assignment: CDR1 LNHDA and CDR2 SQIVND (reference sequence). This specimen comes from a study of blood T cell repertoires in COVID-19. Study at large: The United States, Italy and Spain were the sources of the acute and convalescent COVID-19 samples. T cells, B-cell-depleted T cells, or PBMCs supplied cDNA or gDNA.

Authors' analysis steps: Using reference gene primer amplification, nucleated cell counts were estimated. Clones were sequenced by immunoSEQ multiplex PCR, and TCRdb holds only the in-frame ones, with some missing. V and J calls and clone size follow that table, whereas D and trimming were derived from the DNA. The sample has approximately 500,000 clones, 85% to 90% seen once; the top ten hold about 8%. Sequencing was done on a sample of peripheral blood. The V call is TRBV19, the J call TRBJ2-2; 9 bases line up with TRBD1. The clonotype was recovered from a woman aged 50 to 60 with COVID-19, enrolled during active disease. CDR3 nucleotides: TGTGCCAGTAGTATCCGGGACAGGGACACCGGGGAGCTGTTTTTT. Protein: CASSIRDRDTGELFF.